The clone carrying this TCR beta chain was found once. Its antigen is not known. The sample comes from a study of OX40 agonist ivuxolimab in advanced cancers. Overall study context: Those treated in dose escalation had hepatocellular carcinoma, melanoma, renal cell cancer or head and neck cancer.

Study outcomes and limitations: Certain nonresponding patients likewise had low normalized T-cell clonal expansion. In CD8+ T cells, expanded clones were on average more numerous than in CD4+. Clonal expansion by week 6 occurred in CD4+ and CD8+ blood T cells (at 0.1 to 3.0 mg/kg).

TCRdb's table, derived via immunoSEQ multiplex PCR, lists solely in-frame clones and lacks some. This sample has about 18,000 clones, with 78% found just once. The CDR3 spans 16 residues. The germline V gene has CDR1 SGHRS and CDR2 YFSETQ. V lost 2 bases and J 2 bases, leaving 13 bases between the germline ends. The source material was CD4+ or CD8+ T cells sorted from blood, sampled in a trial of the OX40 agonist ivuxolimab. The clonotype was recovered from an adult with an advanced solid tumor such as melanoma, head and neck, liver or kidney cancer. V gene TRBV5-1 combines with J gene TRBJ1-4, with D perhaps TRBD1 (6 bases). This chain's CDR3 is CASSLRQVSTNEKLFF. The DNA of the CDR3 is TGCGCCAGCAGCTTAAGACAGGTGTCGACTAATGAAAAACTGTTTTTT.